The 13 T cell receptor beta chains reported below all come from one sample, sequenced in a study of blood T cell repertoires in COVID-19. The table came from immunoSEQ multiplex PCR; TCRdb's copy has only in-frame clones and leaves some out. The sample carries around 60,000 clones, 88% recorded once. The specimen was peripheral blood. These receptors were obtained from a man between 50 and 59 years old with active COVID-19.

The V gene is TRBV5-8, the J gene TRBJ2-2, with D tentatively TRBD2 (5 bases). Germline V gene lookup returns CDR1 SGHTS and CDR2 YDEGEE. The CDR3 runs to 15 residues. V lost 3 bases and J lost 3, with 12 bases in between. The CDR3 here is CASSYVIGDTGELFF. The DNA for the CDR3 is TGTGCCAGCAGCTATGTGATCGGGGACACCGGGGAGCTGTTTTTT.

The chain combines TRBV18 with TRBJ2-1; 13 bases fit TRBD2. This CDR3 is built from 15 residues. CDR1 and CDR2 from the germline V gene are KGHSH and LQKENI. The J segment lost 8 bases and the V segment lost 3 bases, leaving 4 bases of the junction unmatched. The CDR3 spells CASSPRLAGGDEQFF. The CDR3 DNA reads TGTGCCAGCTCACCCAGACTAGCGGGGGGCGATGAGCAGTTCTTC.

The rearrangement uses TRBV4-3 and TRBJ1-2, with a tentative D call TRBD1 (5 bases). In germline, CDR1 is LGHNA, CDR2 YSLEER. CDR3 length: 14 residues. V was pared by 5 bases and J by 7 bases, with 17 bases between. The CDR3 loop is CASSIEAGLGGYTF. DNA for the CDR3: TGCGCCAGCAGCATAGAAGCAGGGCTCGGTGGCTACACCTTC.

The chain recombines TRBV14 with TRBJ2-2; tentatively, D is TRBD1 (6 bases). The CDR3 is 16 residues long. The V end was cut by 4 bases, the J end by 5 bases, with 17 bases between. Germline values: CDR1 SGHDN, CDR2 FVKESK. As DNA, the CDR3 is TGTGCCAGCAGCCGCACTGGTGGGGGCGGAACCGGGGAGCTGTTTTTT. Encoded protein: CASSRTGGGGTGELFF.

The chain couples TRBV7-2 to TRBJ2-7, with TRBD1 identical over 7 bases. This CDR3 has 16 residues. Germline V gene lookup returns CDR1 SGHTA and CDR2 FQGNSA. J lost 5 bases, V lost 2 bases, and 12 bases had no gene match. CDR3 sequence: CASSLPTPTGNNEQYF. The DNA for the CDR3 is TGTGCCAGCAGCTTACCCACCCCGACAGGGAACAACGAGCAGTACTTC.

The chain is built from TRBV18 and TRBJ1-5; D remains unclear. The CDR3 is made up of 15 amino acids. V dropped 3 bases and J dropped 0 bases, with 9 bases sitting between them. Germline V gives CDR1 KGHSH, CDR2 LQKENI. The CDR3 sequence: CASSPGQASNQPQHF. DNA for the CDR3: TGTGCCAGCTCACCGGGCCAGGCTAGCAATCAGCCCCAGCATTTT.

The chain recombines TRBV6-6 with TRBJ1-2; maybe TRBD1 (5 bases). The CDR3 covers 15 residues. V lost 7 bases and J 5 bases, leaving 20 bases between the germline ends. Germline V gives CDR1 MNHNY, CDR2 SVGAGI (reference sequence). In DNA form, the CDR3 reads TGTGCCAGCACCATCGCGGGGGTCTCCGGATATGGCTACACCTTC. Its protein is CASTIAGVSGYGYTF.

The chain couples TRBV6-6 to TRBJ2-1, with D maybe TRBD2 (6 bases). The CDR3 totals 15 residues. V was cut by 2 bases and J by 7 bases, with 15 bases left in between. Germline CDR1 reads MNHNY; CDR2 reads SVGAGI (reference sequence). Here the CDR3 reads CASSYPKPGENEQFF. CDR3 sequence (DNA): TGTGCCAGCAGTTACCCCAAGCCGGGGGAGAATGAGCAGTTCTTC.

The rearrangement joins TRBV18 to TRBJ2-2; TRBD2 matches at 7 bases. The junction had 2 bases not matched to a gene; V was cut back by 3 bases and J by 1 base. Germline CDR1 reads KGHSH; CDR2 reads LQKENI. The CDR3 has 15 amino acids. The CDR3, as DNA: TGTGCCAGCTCACCTTTAGCGGGGAACACCGGGGAGCTGTTTTTT. Protein sequence: CASSPLAGNTGELFF.

J is TRBJ2-3 and V is TRBV5-6, with a tentative D call TRBD2 (6 bases). The CDR3 is 18 residues long. V shed 3 bases and J shed 4 bases, with 24 bases lying between them. Germline lookup yields CDR1 SGHDT and CDR2 YYEEEE. In DNA form, the CDR3 reads TGTGCCAGCAGCTCCTGGATGTATAGCGGCGTCTCCGCAGATACGCAGTATTTT. Translated: CASSSWMYSGVSADTQYF.

The chain has TRBV15 and TRBJ2-5; no firm D call. Deletions cut 1 base from V and 2 bases from J, with 8 bases between. The germline V gene has CDR1 LNHNV and CDR2 YYDKDF (reference sequence). This CDR3 region has 14 residues. The CDR3 is CATSRVEQQETQYF. CDR3 DNA: TGTGCCACCAGCAGAGTAGAACAGCAAGAGACCCAGTACTTC.

The gene calls are TRBV3-1 (or the pseudogene TRBV3-2) and TRBJ1-4; TRBD1 matches at 7 bases. Losses at the gene ends were 2 bases for V and 2 bases for J; bases not matched to a gene: 8. The germline CDR1 and CDR2 sequences are LGHDT and YNNKEL (reference sequence). This CDR3 spans 17 amino acids. The CDR3, as DNA: TGTGCCAGCAGCCAATCGACAGGGAACCCGACTAATGAAAAACTGTTTTTT. Encoded protein: CASSQSTGNPTNEKLFF.

The gene calls are TRBV5-1 and TRBJ1-1, with D hard to call. The CDR3 length is 14 residues. Germline CDR1 reads SGHRS; CDR2 reads YFSETQ. V was trimmed by 0 bases and J by 6 bases, leaving 12 bases between them. The CDR3 DNA reads as TGCGCCAGCAGCTTGGGATGGGAGAAGGCTGAAGCTTTCTTT. It is translated as CASSLGWEKAEAFF.